The sequence of this T cell receptor beta chain was determined in a study of human T cells and chemical hapten exposure. Looking at the study overall: Small differences in pooled library volume mainly drove the variation in TCR yields per sample.

Time point reported: healthy volunteer bleed at 2 weeks. From whole blood left unfractionated, total RNA was extracted. This clonotype has a count of ten or more. Its cognate antigen is unknown. Library preparation tagged each individual cDNA molecule with a unique molecular identifier. Via MiXCR, TCRdb re-called the RACE reads, giving one row per CDR3 protein. The table lists just over 90,000 distinct CDR3 sequences, about 8.6% of them singletons. The germline CDR1 and CDR2 sequences are MDHEN and SYDVKM. This CDR3 region has 15 residues. V gave up 4 bases and J gave up 4 bases; unmatched junction bases: 9. Findings of the study overall: TCRs exceeding a frequency of 1 in 1000 stayed unchanged under DPC sensitization.

Sequenced sample: whole blood. The TCR sequence derives from a female donor in good health. Some clones in this sample may be carry-over from other donors' samples. V usage is TRBV28 and J usage is TRBJ1-2; 7 bases agree with TRBD1. The CDR3 nucleotides are TGTGCCAGCAGTTCCCTAGGACGGGACAGCTATGGCTACACCTTC. Protein: CASSSLGRDSYGYTF.